This T cell receptor beta chain was profiled in a study of T cells after yellow fever vaccination. The CDR3 loop spans 15 amino acids. Germline V gene sequence: CDR1 LNHNV, CDR2 YYDKDF (reference sequence). V lost 3 bases and J lost 5; bases outside the gene matches: 9. The study made its TCR cDNA through 5'RACE template switching. That step introduced a universal primer site along with UMIs. TCRdb ran MiXCR on the 5' RACE reads and lists one entry per CDR3 protein. The sample yields approximately 550,000 distinct CDR3 sequences, around 21% seen once. Study findings and constraints: Once the booster was given, most primary-vaccination clones reappeared, at about 97% for CD4 and 88% for CD8. Researchers report a weaker secondary response that nonetheless peaked faster, day 5 versus 15.

Concerning this clonotype itself: What it binds is not known.

This chain connects TRBV15 to TRBJ2-7, with TRBD1 matching 8 bases. The receptor comes from a man aged 30 to 39 who received the YFV17D yellow fever vaccine. The sequenced sample was PBMCs, obtained 15 days after the yellow fever booster vaccination. In nucleotides, the CDR3 is TGTGCCACCAGCAGTAGGGACAGGCGGCGCAACGAGCAGTACTTC. It encodes CATSSRDRRRNEQYF.